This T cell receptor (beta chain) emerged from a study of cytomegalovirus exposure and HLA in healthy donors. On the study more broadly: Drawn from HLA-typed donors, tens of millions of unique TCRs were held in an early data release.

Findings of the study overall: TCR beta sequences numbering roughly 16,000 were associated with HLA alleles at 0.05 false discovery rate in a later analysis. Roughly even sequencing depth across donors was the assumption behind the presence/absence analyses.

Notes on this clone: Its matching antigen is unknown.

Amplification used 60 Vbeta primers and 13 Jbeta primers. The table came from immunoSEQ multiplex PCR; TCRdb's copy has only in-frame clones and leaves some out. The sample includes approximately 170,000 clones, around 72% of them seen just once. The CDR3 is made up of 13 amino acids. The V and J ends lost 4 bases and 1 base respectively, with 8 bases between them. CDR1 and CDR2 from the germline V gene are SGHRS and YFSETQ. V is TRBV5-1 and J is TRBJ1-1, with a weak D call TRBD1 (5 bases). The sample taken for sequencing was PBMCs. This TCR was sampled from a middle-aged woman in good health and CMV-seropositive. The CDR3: CASSKTENTEAFF. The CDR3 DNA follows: TGCGCCAGCAGCAAGACAGAGAACACTGAAGCTTTCTTT.